This T cell receptor beta chain was obtained from a study of blood T cell repertoires in COVID-19. Overall study: In each case, the material was cDNA or gDNA derived from T cells, B-cell-depleted T cells, or PBMCs.

About this clone: The junction differs from germline at one of its ends, possibly a read error.

Assay: immunoSEQ multiplex PCR; the TCRdb copy retains only in-frame clones and omits some. The table records about 170,000 clones, around 88% of them present only once. The CDR3 runs to 16 residues. Germline V gene lookup returns CDR1 SSHAT and CDR2 FNYEAQ (reference sequence). Participants were aged about 18 to 89 years from about two dozen US areas. The sample consisted of PBMCs or T cells enriched from blood (not recorded which). This TCR was recovered from a woman aged 45-65 years in a cohort exposed to, infected with or recovered from COVID-19 (not recorded which). The V and J genes are TRBV7-7 and TRBJ2-1; maybe TRBD1 (7 bases). CDR3 protein: CASSLGIAARGNEQFF. DNA for the CDR3: TGTGCTAGCAGCTTAGGTATAGCGGCCAGGGGGAATGAGCAGTTCTTC.